This T cell receptor beta chain derives from a study of cytomegalovirus exposure and HLA in healthy donors. As for the study in general: Most genotyped donors, approximately 77% of about 430, had Caucasian-associated genetic ancestry.

This clone has only one observation. No antigen is known for it. The same CDR3 can be traced to other DNA sequences in this sample. General study points: An ancestry cluster, one associated with Asian ancestry, reportedly showed fewer N-insertions than the approximately 700-donor mean in a later analysis. Further analysis was carried out later, and it showed several of the most significant clusters appearing linked to common viral pathogens.

Between the trimmed V and J ends, which lost 0 bases and 7 bases, there was a span of 17 bases. The germline gives CDR1 SGHDT, CDR2 YYEEEE. This CDR3 has 15 amino acids. In the PCR, 60 Vbeta and 13 Jbeta primers were used. Clones were read by immunoSEQ multiplex PCR, and TCRdb kept only the in-frame ones, dropping some. The repertoire holds under 150,000 clones, with roughly 69% as singletons. The chain couples TRBV5-6 to TRBJ2-7, with D maybe TRBD1 (6 bases). This TCR was sampled from a woman aged 40 to 55 in good health and CMV-seropositive. The sample consisted of PBMCs. The CDR3 DNA is TGTGCCAGCAGCTTGGCCGGGCCCCGGGACATTGAGCAGTACTTC. Encoded protein: CASSLAGPRDIEQYF.